There are a few counts of the clone carrying this T cell receptor beta chain. This CDR3 has 12 residues. Looked up from germline, CDR1 is MNHNS and CDR2 is SASEGT. Trimming stripped 0 bases from V and 7 bases from J, with 7 bases between. This record comes from a study of cytomegalovirus exposure and HLA in healthy donors. The study ran its PCR with 60 Vbeta and 13 Jbeta primers. Only in-frame clones appear in the TCRdb table, and some are missing; sequencing was by immunoSEQ multiplex PCR. The table records 100,000 to 150,000 clones, around 80% of them present only once. Sequences were obtained from PBMCs. The receptor comes from a human donor in good health. The chain is built from TRBV6-1 and TRBJ2-7; D uncertain. The CDR3 region is CASSEAWREQYF. DNA of the CDR3: TGTGCCAGCAGTGAAGCGTGGAGAGAGCAGTACTTC.